These 27 T cell receptor beta chains originate from one sample sequenced in a study of CD8+ T cells in alopecia areata. Sample treatment: oral pan-JAK inhibitor, 5-10 mg twice daily. Isolated RNA was reverse transcribed into cDNA used as the sequencing template. Some clones are missing from TCRdb's copy, which holds only in-frame ones; the method was immunoSEQ multiplex PCR. The sample lists 150,000 to 200,000 clones, 50% to 70% occurring once. This sample comprised CD4+ T cells sorted from blood, obtained at week 49, from a patient treated with tofacitinib. Receptor source: a human donor with alopecia areata.

In its sample, this clone was seen a few times. This CDR3 is also generated by other DNA sequences in the sample. V is TRBV29-1 and J is TRBJ1-1; unclear D gene. Germline CDR1 is SQVTM and CDR2 is ANQGSEA. This CDR3 has 10 amino acids. With 6 bases removed from V and 0 bases from J, the gap between germline ends came to 2 bases. The CDR3 bases are TGCAGCGTACTGAACACTGAAGCTTTCTTT. The encoded protein is CSVLNTEAFF.

The J gene is TRBJ2-5, the V gene TRBV10-3; no firm D call. This CDR3 has 15 amino acids. In germline, CDR1 is ENHRY, CDR2 SYGVKD. The germline V and J ends were trimmed by 2 bases and 4 bases, with 14 bases remaining between them. The CDR3 sequence: CAISEDRRRTETQYF. CDR3 DNA: TGTGCCATCAGTGAGGACCGTCGGCGGACAGAGACCCAGTACTTC.

This clone was counted a few times. The chain combines TRBV7-8 with TRBJ2-7, with 12 bases that match TRBD2. Germline V CDR1 and CDR2: SGHVS, FQNEAQ. This CDR3 has 17 residues. After removal of 1 base from V and 2 bases from J, the junction contained 6 bases not matched to a gene. CDR3 sequence: CASSLVASGGAAYEQYF. DNA for the CDR3: TGTGCCAGCAGCTTAGTGGCTAGCGGGGGGGCCGCCTACGAGCAGTACTTC.

Note on this clone: Other DNA variants within this sample encode the same CDR3. V usage is TRBV6-1 and J usage is TRBJ2-7; D remains ambiguous. The length of the CDR3 is 12 residues. Germline V gives CDR1 MNHNS, CDR2 SASEGT. The V end lost 3 bases, the J end lost 4 bases, and 7 bases lay between the germline ends. CDR3 residues: CASSEVGYEQYF. The CDR3 coding sequence is TGTGCCAGCAGTGAGGTCGGATACGAGCAGTACTTC.

As to this clone: The sample carries other DNA sequences with the same CDR3. The chain carries TRBV5-1 and TRBJ2-5, with a tentative D call TRBD1 (6 bases). Germline CDR1 and CDR2: SGHRS and YFSETQ. V was clipped by 0 bases and J by 2 bases, with 8 bases between them. This CDR3 contains 14 residues. CDR3 loop: CASSLGTVQETQYF. The DNA of the CDR3 is TGCGCCAGCAGCTTGGGGACAGTACAAGAGACCCAGTACTTC.

The chain joins TRBV29-1 to TRBJ2-1; no definite D call. The length of the CDR3 is 14 residues. Deletions cut 0 bases from V and 12 bases from J, with 18 bases between. The germline V gene has CDR1 SQVTM and CDR2 ANQGSEA. The CDR3 loop is CSVEDKAFIATQFF. CDR3 DNA: TGCAGCGTTGAAGATAAGGCATTTATTGCAACGCAGTTCTTC.

Written as DNA, the CDR3 is TGTGCCAGCAGTGACCCCGGGACAGGGAATGAAAAACTGTTTTTT. Translation: CASSDPGTGNEKLFF. V and J are TRBV25-1 and TRBJ1-4; 9 bases agree with TRBD1. CDR1 is MGHDK, CDR2 SYGVNS, per germline. The CDR3 spans 15 residues. V was clipped by 3 bases and J by 5 bases; unmatched bases: 4.

J is TRBJ1-4 and V is TRBV5-1; no reliable D call. CDR1 and CDR2 from the germline V gene are SGHRS and YFSETQ. The CDR3 covers 16 residues. The V and J ends lost 4 bases and 6 bases respectively, with 19 bases between them. For the CDR3, the DNA is TGCGCCAGCAGCCAAACTCTACAGACTACCGATGAAAAACTGTTTTTT. Translation: CASSQTLQTTDEKLFF.

The V gene is TRBV29-1, the J gene TRBJ2-7, with D possibly matching TRBD1 (5 bases). Per germline, CDR1 SQVTM and CDR2 ANQGSEA. The V and J ends lost 5 bases and 3 bases respectively, with 11 bases between them. The CDR3 covers 12 residues. CDR3 nucleotide sequence: TGCAGCGTTTCTAGGGGCGTCTACGAGCAGTACTTC. It codes for CSVSRGVYEQYF.

The genes are TRBV4-3 and TRBJ2-4; D possibly matches TRBD1 or TRBD2 (5 bases each). V shed 2 bases and J shed 6 bases, with 11 bases lying between them. The CDR3 totals 14 residues. CDR1 is LGHNA, CDR2 YSLEER, per germline. The CDR3 sequence: CASSQTTGLNIQYF. The DNA of the CDR3 is TGCGCCAGCAGCCAAACGACGGGGCTAAACATTCAGTACTTC.

Only a few counts were recorded for this clone. The chain has TRBV7-2 and TRBJ1-6; tentatively, D is TRBD1 (5 bases). V was clipped by 5 bases and J by 14 bases, with 19 bases between them. Per the germline V gene, CDR1 is SGHTA and CDR2 is FQGNSA. The CDR3 extends over 14 amino acids. CDR3 DNA: TGTGCCAGCAGCATGCGGGACGGAGAATTCACCCTCCACTTT. It is translated as CASSMRDGEFTLHF.

The chain has TRBV9 and TRBJ2-5; the D gene is possibly TRBD2 (6 bases). The CDR3 length is 15 residues. Germline V gives CDR1 SGDLS, CDR2 YYNGEE. Trimming left V 0 bases short and J 1 base short, with 10 bases between. For the CDR3, the DNA is TGTGCCAGCAGCGTAGGCGGGGAGATCCAAGAGACCCAGTACTTC. It yields the protein CASSVGGEIQETQYF. Variable domain in full (rest from reference TRBV9 and TRBJ2-5): DSGVTQTPKHLITATGQRVTLRCSPRSGDLSVYWYQQSLDQGLQFLIQYYNGEERAKGNILERFSAQQFPDLHSELNLSSLELGDSALYFCASSVGGEIQETQYFGPGTRLLVL.

The V gene is TRBV30, the J gene TRBJ1-2, with D unresolved. Trimming took 4 bases from V and 5 from J, leaving 20 bases between them. The CDR3 has 15 residues. Germline loops: CDR1 GTSNPN, CDR2 SVGIG (reference sequence). This chain's CDR3 is CAWTFRGFLGYGYTF. The CDR3 DNA follows: TGTGCCTGGACCTTTCGCGGGTTCCTGGGGTATGGCTACACCTTC.

V gene TRBV4-3 combines with J gene TRBJ1-1; 9 positions agree with TRBD1. The CDR3 contains 15 residues. J was trimmed by 4 bases and V by 4 bases; bases with no gene match: 7. Germline CDR1 LGHNA, CDR2 YSLEER. For the CDR3, the DNA is TGCGCCAGCAGCCGGGACAGGGATGCAGGCACTGAAGCTTTCTTT. Its protein product is CASSRDRDAGTEAFF.

The gene calls are TRBV7-2 and TRBJ1-5; 8 nucleotides line up with TRBD1. Germline assignment: CDR1 SGHTA and CDR2 FQGNSA. J lost 7 bases, V lost 5 bases, and 19 bases had no gene match. This CDR3 comprises 18 residues. In DNA form, the CDR3 reads TGTGCCAGCAGCCCCGACGGGGTACAGGGGGAGGGCCGGCAGCCCCAGCATTTT. It translates to CASSPDGVQGEGRQPQHF.

CDR3 sequence (DNA): TGTGCCAGCAGTGGTACGGACAATCCTGAGTATGGCTACACCTTC. It translates to CASSGTDNPEYGYTF. V is TRBV25-1 and J is TRBJ1-2; tentatively, D is TRBD1 (5 bases). The CDR3 runs to 15 residues. The V gene lost 4 bases and the J gene lost 5 bases, with 17 bases spanning the gap. The germline CDR1 and CDR2 sequences are MGHDK and SYGVNS.

About this clone itself: The same CDR3 can be traced to other DNA sequences in this sample. V gene TRBV29-1 combines with J gene TRBJ2-7; 8 nucleotides match TRBD1. V lost 5 bases to trimming and J lost 1 base; unmatched junction nucleotides: 1. The CDR3 sequence is 12 residues long. The germline CDR1 and CDR2 sequences are SQVTM and ANQGSEA. CDR3 sequence (DNA): TGCAGCGTTCGACAGGGGTCCTACGAGCAGTACTTC. It specifies CSVRQGSYEQYF.

The chain combines TRBV7-3 with TRBJ1-5, with TRBD1 as a possible D gene (5 bases). The CDR3 sequence is 18 residues long. Trimming removed 5 bases from V and 3 bases from J, with 23 bases in between. Germline values: CDR1 SGHTA, CDR2 FQGTGA. CDR3 protein: CASSTLRVGKAHNQPQHF. CDR3 DNA sequence: TGTGCCAGCAGCACCCTCAGGGTTGGGAAAGCTCACAATCAGCCCCAGCATTTT.

The chain couples TRBV25-1 to TRBJ1-6; 10 nucleotides agree with TRBD1. Germline V CDR1 and CDR2: MGHDK, SYGVNS. V was pared by 8 bases and J by 8 bases, with 12 bases of the junction left unmatched. CDR3 length equals 16 residues. The DNA for the CDR3 is TGTGCCAGCCGGAGAGGGACAGGGGTCTCCGATTCACCCCTCCACTTT. Protein: CASRRGTGVSDSPLHF.

V and J are TRBV10-3 and TRBJ1-1; 7 bases agree with TRBD1. The trim removed 0 bases at V and 9 bases at J, leaving 10 bases unmatched. The CDR3 has 15 amino acids. The germline V gene has CDR1 ENHRY and CDR2 SYGVKD. The CDR3 nucleotides read TGTGCCATCAGTGAGTCGAGGCAGGGGGATCAGAAAGCTTTCTTT. Amino acid sequence: CAISESRQGDQKAFF.

The chain carries TRBV5-1 and TRBJ2-3; D is perhaps TRBD1 (5 bases). The CDR3 is 13 amino acids. CDR1 and CDR2 from the germline V gene are SGHRS and YFSETQ. V was trimmed by 4 bases and J by 2 bases, leaving 8 bases between them. In DNA form, the CDR3 reads TGCGCCAGCAGCGGGGCTGACACAGATACGCAGTATTTT. Its translation: CASSGADTDTQYF.

This clone was counted between two and nine times. The chain is built from TRBV10-2 and TRBJ2-7; D gene unclear. V was clipped by 0 bases and J by 3 bases, with 9 bases between them. CDR1 is WSHSY and CDR2 is SAAADI in the germline V gene. This CDR3 has 14 amino acids. CDR3 DNA: TGCGCCAGCAGTGAGTCGAACAACCGCTACGAGCAGTACTTC. Encoded protein: CASSESNNRYEQYF.

V usage is TRBV29-1 and J usage is TRBJ2-7; D may be TRBD1 (6 bases). Germline V gene data show CDR1 as SQVTM and CDR2 as ANQGSEA. The CDR3 is made up of 13 amino acids. V was cut by 1 base and J by 6 bases, with 13 bases left in between. The CDR3 region has the DNA TGCAGCGTTGAAGCAGGACAGCTGACCGAGCAGTACTTC. Amino acids: CSVEAGQLTEQYF.

This clone was recorded a few times. The chain links TRBV9 to TRBJ1-1; the D is unclear. This CDR3 contains 13 residues. Germline CDR1 SGDLS, CDR2 YYNGEE. V lost 0 bases, J lost 8 bases, and 11 bases lay in between. The DNA for the CDR3 is TGTGCCAGCAGCGTAGCTCCGAAAGCCGAAGCTTTCTTT. Its translation is CASSVAPKAEAFF. Looking up the rest from reference TRBV9 and TRBJ1-1 gives the full variable domain: DSGVTQTPKHLITATGQRVTLRCSPRSGDLSVYWYQQSLDQGLQFLIQYYNGEERAKGNILERFSAQQFPDLHSELNLSSLELGDSALYFCASSVAPKAEAFFGQGTRLTVV.

This chain uses TRBV2 with TRBJ1-4, with TRBD1 matching over 11 bases. CDR3 length: 17 residues. Trimming removed 6 bases from V and 3 bases from J; junction bases left unmatched: 9. The germline gives CDR1 SNHLY, CDR2 FYNNEI. CDR3 region: CASSPGTGGRANEKLFF. In DNA form, the CDR3 reads TGTGCCAGCAGCCCCGGGACAGGGGGTCGGGCTAATGAAAAACTGTTTTTT.

The chain combines TRBV7-9 with TRBJ2-7; weak D call: TRBD1 (6 bases). Germline V gene lookup returns CDR1 SEHNR and CDR2 FQNEAQ (reference sequence). The CDR3 runs to 14 residues. V lost 2 bases, J lost 7 bases, and 15 bases lay in between. CDR3 in DNA: TGTGCCAGCAGCTTATCAACAGGGAGTGAGGAGCAGTACTTC. Its translation: CASSLSTGSEEQYF.

This chain connects TRBV9 to TRBJ1-1; no clear D gene. The CDR3 is made up of 14 amino acids. Germline V gene lookup returns CDR1 SGDLS and CDR2 YYNGEE. Trimming cost V 0 bases and J 1 base, with 7 bases left between them. CDR3 amino acids: CASSVVSGNTEAFF. The CDR3 DNA follows: TGTGCCAGCAGCGTAGTAAGTGGGAACACTGAAGCTTTCTTT.